The rows below give T cell receptor beta chains drawn from one sample of a study of PD-1 blockade in classical Hodgkin lymphoma. Data came from immunoSEQ multiplex PCR; TCRdb stores just in-frame clones and leaves some out. The data contain some 62,000 clones, about 91% of them singletons. The sequences come from peripheral blood mononuclear cells (PBMCs), collected at baseline. These receptors originate from a human donor with classical Hodgkin lymphoma. CDR3s include the opening cysteine and the closing phenylalanine or tryptophan. A D gene is named only where the DNA matches it firmly. Rows give clone size only sometimes, using once, few, many, or a class for an expanded clone.

V gene	clone size	J gene	D gene	CDR3 DNA	CDR3 protein
TRBV4-3	NA	TRBJ1-1	NA	TGCGCCAGCAGCCGGGAACAGGGAGGTTGGACTGAAGCTTTCTTT	CASSREQGGWTEAFF
TRBV5-1	NA	TRBJ2-7	NA	TGCGCCAGCACCCCGGGGCTAGCTACCTACGAGCAGTACTTC	CASTPGLATYEQYF
TRBV19	NA	TRBJ2-7	NA	TGTGCCAGTAGTATAGAGGCGCAGAACTACGAGCAGTACTTC	CASSIEAQNYEQYF
TRBV6-5	once	TRBJ2-7	NA	TGTGCCAGCATAGGCAGCTACGAGCAGTACTTC	CASIGSYEQYF
TRBV6-5	NA	TRBJ1-2	TRBD1	TGTGCCAGCAGTTACTCGGGGGTAGAGGGGGCAAAGGGCTACACCTTC	CASSYSGVEGAKGYTF
TRBV19	NA	TRBJ1-2	NA	TGTGCCAGTAGTGAGCGGCCCGAAGGTGGCTACACCTTC	CASSERPEGGYTF
TRBV6-5	NA	TRBJ2-5	NA	TGTGCCAGCAGTTACTCTCTCGGAGAAGAGACCCAGTACTTC	CASSYSLGEETQYF
TRBV6-1	once	TRBJ2-7	TRBD1	TGTGCCAGCAGTGAAACCGGGACAGGGGGTTACGAGCAGTACTTC	CASSETGTGGYEQYF
TRBV10-3	NA	TRBJ1-1	NA	TGTGCCATCAGCCTGAGTTGGGGGGGCGCGGACACTGAAGCTTTCTTT	CAISLSWGGADTEAFF
TRBV10-3	NA	TRBJ2-3	NA	TGTGCCAGCCAAAGCCCGACAGGATCCCTTGCTAGCACAGATACGCAGTATTTT	CASQSPTGSLASTDTQYF
TRBV6-7	NA	TRBJ2-3	TRBD2	TGTGCCAGCAGTCGGGGACTAGCTGCCGATACGCAGTATTTT	CASSRGLAADTQYF
TRBV14	NA	TRBJ1-1	TRBD1	TGTGCCAGCAGTTATACAGGGGGCACTGAAGCTTTCTTT	CASSYTGGTEAFF
TRBV9	NA	TRBJ2-7	NA	TGTGCCAGCAGCGAGGGGGGCAGGTCCTCCTACGAGCAGTACTTC	CASSEGGRSSYEQYF
TRBV7-8	NA	TRBJ1-6	TRBD1	TGTGCCAGTGGGACAGCTTACAATTCACCCCTCCACTTT	CASGTAYNSPLHF
TRBV9	NA	TRBJ1-1	NA	TGTGCCAGCAGCCCGACGGGGGCCACTGAAGCTTTCTTT	CASSPTGATEAFF
TRBV28	NA	TRBJ2-7	NA	TGTGCCAGCAGTTGGACGGGCCCCTACGAGCAGTACTTC	CASSWTGPYEQYF
TRBV19	NA	TRBJ2-1	NA	TGTGCCAGTAGGACAGGTTATGCTGTCCATGAGCAGTTCTTC	CASRTGYAVHEQFF
TRBV4-3	NA	TRBJ2-2	TRBD1	TGCGCCAGCAGCCCCGGGACAGGGGCCGGCACCGGGGAGCTGTTTTTT	CASSPGTGAGTGELFF
TRBV7-2	few	TRBJ2-3	NA	TGTGCCAGCAGCTTAGCGCACAGTACAGATACGCAGTATTTT	CASSLAHSTDTQYF
TRBV14	NA	TRBJ2-7	NA	TGTGCCAGCAGCCAAGGTCCGGGACATATCTACGAGCAGTACTTC	CASSQGPGHIYEQYF
TRBV19	NA	TRBJ1-5	NA	TGTGCCAGTCGAACCTCCATATCCCGGGAAAATCAGCCCCAGCATTTT	CASRTSISRENQPQHF
TRBV11-2	NA	TRBJ1-1	NA	TGTGCCAGCAGCCATAGGCGGTCTCCGGAAACTGAAGCTTTCTTT	CASSHRRSPETEAFF
TRBV5-1	NA	TRBJ2-3	TRBD2	TGCGCCAGCAGCATGGCCGGGACTAGCGGGGGTGGTGTCACAGATACGCAGTATTTT	CASSMAGTSGGGVTDTQYF
TRBV28	NA	TRBJ2-2	TRBD1	TGTGCCAGTCAGACAGGGTCGAACACCGGGGAGCTGTTTTTT	CASQTGSNTGELFF
TRBV6-5	NA	TRBJ2-7	TRBD1	TGTGCCAGCAGCCGAGGACAGGTCCTCTCCTACGAGCAGTACTTC	CASSRGQVLSYEQYF
TRBV5-1	NA	TRBJ2-3	TRBD2	TGCGCCAGCCGAAGCGGGGGGGGCCGGGATACGCAGTATTTT	CASRSGGGRDTQYF